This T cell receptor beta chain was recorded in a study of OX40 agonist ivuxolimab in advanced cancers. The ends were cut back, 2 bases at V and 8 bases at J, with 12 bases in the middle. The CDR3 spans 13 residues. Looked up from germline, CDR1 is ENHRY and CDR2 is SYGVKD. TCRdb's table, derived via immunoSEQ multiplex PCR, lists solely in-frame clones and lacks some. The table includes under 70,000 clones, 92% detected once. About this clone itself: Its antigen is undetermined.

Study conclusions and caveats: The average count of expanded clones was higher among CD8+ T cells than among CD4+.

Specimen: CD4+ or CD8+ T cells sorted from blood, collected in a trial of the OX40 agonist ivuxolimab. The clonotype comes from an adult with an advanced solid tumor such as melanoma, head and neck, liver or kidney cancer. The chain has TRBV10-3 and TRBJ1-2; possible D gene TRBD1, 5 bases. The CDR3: CAISEGDRGGYTF. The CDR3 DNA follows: TGTGCCATCAGTGAGGGTGACCGGGGGGGCTACACCTTC.